This TCR beta chain was obtained from a study of blood T cell repertoires in COVID-19 (dated by TCRdb to between 2020 and 2021). For the study in its entirety: Samples from collaborators originated in the United States, Italy and Spain and spanned both the acute and convalescent phases of COVID-19. The repertoires were made available in a free public database intended to serve as a resource for research on the immune response to SARS-CoV-2. The sample metadata nearly always contained a de-identified subject ID, COVID-19 status, age in years and sex. The samples were drawn from two sources: the first 160 participants of the ongoing ImmuneRACE study, and 1,254 subjects contributed by 6 global collaborators. Subjects who had been exposed to COVID-19, were actively infected with it, or had recovered from it provided the deeply sampled blood TCRbeta repertoires that made up the dataset. The prospective study material was composed of cDNA or gDNA derived from T cells, B-cell-depleted T cells, or PBMCs. Where HLA class I and class II types were available, the types were taken from metadata supplied by the sample provider, not from assay-based typing. Study-wide findings and limitations: The amount of clinical and demographic metadata varied by source and participant and was provided uncurated.

This clone was detected once. Its target antigen remains unknown. No base quality values were provided; no much bigger clone lies one nucleotide off. TCRbeta CDR3 regions were amplified from genomic DNA using the immunoSEQ Assay, a bias-controlled multiplex PCR. The study's processing was this. The number of nucleated cells in each sample was estimated from the amplification of reference gene primers within the assay. To quantify the absolute abundance of each unique TCRbeta CDR3 rearrangement, sequence reads were collapsed and filtered. Productive Simpson clonality was computed per sample as the square root of Simpson's diversity index over productive rearrangements. TCRdb provides this immuneACCESS table in a form limited to in-frame rearrangements. Some clones are lacking; in checked studies, under half of them reflect an unresolved V gene, and why the rest are absent is not known. That table is the source of V, J and clone size, and D and trimming were worked out from the DNA. The sample profile shows about 190,000 clones; approximately 86% of them were found once. Of the sample, around 1.1% is held by the ten largest clones.

Collaborating institutions collected whole blood in K2EDTA tubes following their own protocols. For TCRbeta analysis, collaborators shipped samples as frozen whole blood, isolated PBMCs, or DNA extracted from either of those sample types. Sample: peripheral blood. The TCR comes from a man aged 25 to 40 with acute or convalescent COVID-19.

For the CDR3, the sequence is CASSVDNGGTVETQYF. The nucleotides are TGTGCCAGCAGCGTAGACAACGGGGGGACGGTGGAGACCCAGTACTTC. This sequence uses TRBV9 and TRBJ2-5, and TRBD2 aligns with 7 junction nucleotides. For CDR1 and CDR2, the germline V gene lists SGDLS and YYNGEE. At the junction V is shortened by 0 bases and J by 5 bases; bases outside the gene matches: 10. Reading from cysteine to phenylalanine, the CDR3 counts 16 amino acids. Only CDR3 DNA is held: 48 bases, read in frame from base 1.